These 5 T cell receptor beta chains came from one sample sequenced in a study of OX40 agonist ivuxolimab in advanced cancers. Sequenced by immunoSEQ multiplex PCR; TCRdb stores in-frame clones only, minus some. The profile shows approximately 160,000 clones, 94% of them singletons. The material sequenced was CD4+ or CD8+ T cells sorted from blood, taken in a trial of the OX40 agonist ivuxolimab. The receptors shown here come from an adult with an advanced solid tumor such as melanoma, head and neck, liver or kidney cancer.

CDR3 bases: TGTGCCAGTAGTCCAGTAGGGACGGTCACCAATCAGCCCCAGCATTTT. It encodes CASSPVGTVTNQPQHF. V gene TRBV19 combines with J gene TRBJ1-5; tentative D call: TRBD1 (5 bases). Trimming took 5 bases from V and 3 from J, leaving 17 bases between them. CDR3 length equals 16 residues. Germline CDR1 and CDR2: LNHDA and SQIVND (reference sequence). Drawing the rest from reference TRBV19 and TRBJ1-5, the complete variable domain is DGGITQSPKYLFRKEGQNVTLSCEQNLNHDAMYWYRQDPGQGLRLIYYSQIVNDFQKGDIAEGYSVSREKKESFPLTVTSAQKNPTAFYLCASSPVGTVTNQPQHFGDGTRLSIL.

The rearrangement joins TRBV27 to TRBJ2-3; TRBD2 matches 8 bases. The V gene's germline CDR1 is MNHEY and CDR2 SMNVEV (reference sequence). J lost 1 base, V lost 6 bases, and 6 bases had no gene match. The CDR3 length is 15 residues. The CDR3, as DNA: TGTGCCAGCAGCTCTGGACTAGCTGGCACAGATACGCAGTATTTT. This codes for CASSSGLAGTDTQYF.

This clone is a singleton in its sample. The gene calls are TRBV18 and TRBJ2-7; the D gene is possibly TRBD1 (5 bases). The CDR3 is 15 amino acids. V lost 3 bases and J 2 bases, leaving 14 bases between the germline ends. CDR1 is KGHSH, CDR2 LQKENI, per germline. Here the CDR3 reads CASSPGAARAYEQYF. CDR3 bases: TGTGCCAGCTCACCTGGGGCAGCCAGAGCCTACGAGCAGTACTTC.

This clone appeared once. The chain has TRBV27 and TRBJ2-2, with D unresolved. Germline assignment: CDR1 MNHEY and CDR2 SMNVEV (reference sequence). The CDR3 has 14 amino acids. Trimming shortened V by 7 bases and J by 1 base, and 10 bases separated the two germline ends. DNA for the CDR3: TGTGCCAGCAAACAGACGTGGAACACCGGGGAGCTGTTTTTT. Encoded protein: CASKQTWNTGELFF.

The chain joins TRBV5-1 to TRBJ2-7; 8 nucleotides match TRBD1. The CDR3 loop spans 13 amino acids. The V segment lost 4 bases and the J segment 3 bases; nucleotides outside the gene matches: 3. Per germline, CDR1 SGHRS and CDR2 YFSETQ. The CDR3 reads CASSPGQVYEQYF. The DNA for the CDR3 is TGCGCCAGCAGCCCGGGACAGGTCTACGAGCAGTACTTC. Complete variable domain (other parts from reference TRBV5-1 and TRBJ2-7): KAGVTQTPRYLIKTRGQQVTLSCSPISGHRSVSWYQQTPGQGLQFLFEYFSETQRNKGNFPGRFSGRQFSNSRSEMNVSTLELGDSALYLCASSPGQVYEQYFGPGTRLTVT.